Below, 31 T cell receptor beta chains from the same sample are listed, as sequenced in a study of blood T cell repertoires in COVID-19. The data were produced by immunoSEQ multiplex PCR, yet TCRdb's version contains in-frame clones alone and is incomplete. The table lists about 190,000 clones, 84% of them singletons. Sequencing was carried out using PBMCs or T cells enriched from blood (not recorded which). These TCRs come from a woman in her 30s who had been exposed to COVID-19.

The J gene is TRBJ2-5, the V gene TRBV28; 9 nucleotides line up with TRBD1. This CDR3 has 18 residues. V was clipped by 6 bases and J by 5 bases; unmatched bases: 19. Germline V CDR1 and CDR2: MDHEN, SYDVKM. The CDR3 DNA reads TGTGCCAGCAGCACATCACAGGGGGCGCGGGTGGGGAGCGAGACCCAGTACTTC. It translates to CASSTSQGARVGSETQYF.

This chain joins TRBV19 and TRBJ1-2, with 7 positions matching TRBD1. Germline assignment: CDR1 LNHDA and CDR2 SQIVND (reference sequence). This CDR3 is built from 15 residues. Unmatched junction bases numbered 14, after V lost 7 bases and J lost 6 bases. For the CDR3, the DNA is TGTGCCAGTAATATCCCCCTGACAGGGTGGGATGGCTACACCTTC. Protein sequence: CASNIPLTGWDGYTF. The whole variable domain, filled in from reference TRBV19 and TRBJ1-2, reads DGGITQSPKYLFRKEGQNVTLSCEQNLNHDAMYWYRQDPGQGLRLIYYSQIVNDFQKGDIAEGYSVSREKKESFPLTVTSAQKNPTAFYLCASNIPLTGWDGYTFGSGTRLTVV.

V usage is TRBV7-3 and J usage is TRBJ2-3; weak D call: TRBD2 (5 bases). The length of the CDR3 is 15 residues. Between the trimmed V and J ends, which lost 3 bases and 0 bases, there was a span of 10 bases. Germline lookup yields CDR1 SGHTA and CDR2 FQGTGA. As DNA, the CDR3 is TGTGCCAGCAGCTTCGGACTCCGGAGCACAGATACGCAGTATTTT. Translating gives CASSFGLRSTDTQYF.

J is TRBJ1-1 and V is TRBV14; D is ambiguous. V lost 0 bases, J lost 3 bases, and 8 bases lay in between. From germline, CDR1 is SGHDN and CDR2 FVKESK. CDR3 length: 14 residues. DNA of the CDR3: TGTGCCAGCAGCCAAGAAGAGGGTTACACTGAAGCTTTCTTT. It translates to CASSQEEGYTEAFF. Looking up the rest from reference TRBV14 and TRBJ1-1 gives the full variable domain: EAGVTQFPSHSVIEKGQTVTLRCDPISGHDNLYWYRRVMGKEIKFLLHFVKESKQDESGMPNNRFLAERTGGTYSTLKVQPAELEDSGVYFCASSQEEGYTEAFFGQGTRLTVV.

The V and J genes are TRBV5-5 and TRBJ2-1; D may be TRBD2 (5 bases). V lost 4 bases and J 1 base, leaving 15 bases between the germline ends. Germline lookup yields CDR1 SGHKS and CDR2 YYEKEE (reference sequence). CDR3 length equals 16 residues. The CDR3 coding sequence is TGTGCCAGCAGCGCTTTCGGGGAAACTTCCTACAATGAGCAGTTCTTC. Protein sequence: CASSAFGETSYNEQFF.

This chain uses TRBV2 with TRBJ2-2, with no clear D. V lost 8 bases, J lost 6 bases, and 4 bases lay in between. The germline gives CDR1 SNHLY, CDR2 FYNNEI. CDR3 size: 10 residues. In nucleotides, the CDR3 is TGTGCCAGCCGGGCCGGGGAGCTGTTTTTT. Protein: CASRAGELFF.

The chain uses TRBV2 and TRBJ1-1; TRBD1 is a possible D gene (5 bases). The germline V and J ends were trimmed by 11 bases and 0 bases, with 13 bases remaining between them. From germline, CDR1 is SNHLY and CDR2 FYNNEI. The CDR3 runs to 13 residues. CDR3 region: CAGGGRMNTEAFF. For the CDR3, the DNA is TGTGCCGGCGGGGGGAGGATGAACACTGAAGCTTTCTTT.

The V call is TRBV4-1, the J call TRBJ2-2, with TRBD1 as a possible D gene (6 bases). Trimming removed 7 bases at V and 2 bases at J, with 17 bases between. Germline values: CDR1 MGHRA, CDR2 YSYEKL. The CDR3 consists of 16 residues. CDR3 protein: CASKGAGAVNTGELFF. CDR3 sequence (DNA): TGCGCCAGCAAAGGCGCAGGGGCAGTTAACACCGGGGAGCTGTTTTTT.

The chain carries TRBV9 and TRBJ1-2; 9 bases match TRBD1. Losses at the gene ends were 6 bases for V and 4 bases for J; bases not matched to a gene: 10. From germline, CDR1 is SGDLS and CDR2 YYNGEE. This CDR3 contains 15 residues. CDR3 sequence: CASTKTGGNLYGYTF. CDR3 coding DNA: TGTGCCAGCACCAAGACAGGGGGAAATCTCTATGGCTACACCTTC.

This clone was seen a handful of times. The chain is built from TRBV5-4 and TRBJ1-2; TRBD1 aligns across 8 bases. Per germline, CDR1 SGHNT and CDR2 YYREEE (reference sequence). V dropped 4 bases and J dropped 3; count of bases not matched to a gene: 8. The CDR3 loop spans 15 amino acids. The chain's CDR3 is CASSQGAGWDYGYTF. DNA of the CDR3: TGTGCCAGCAGCCAGGGGGCAGGCTGGGACTATGGCTACACCTTC.

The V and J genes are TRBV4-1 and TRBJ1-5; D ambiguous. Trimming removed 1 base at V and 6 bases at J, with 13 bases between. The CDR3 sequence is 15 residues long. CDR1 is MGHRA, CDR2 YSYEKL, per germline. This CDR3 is CASSQGERVAQPQHF. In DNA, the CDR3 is TGCGCCAGCAGCCAAGGTGAGAGGGTGGCTCAGCCCCAGCATTTT.

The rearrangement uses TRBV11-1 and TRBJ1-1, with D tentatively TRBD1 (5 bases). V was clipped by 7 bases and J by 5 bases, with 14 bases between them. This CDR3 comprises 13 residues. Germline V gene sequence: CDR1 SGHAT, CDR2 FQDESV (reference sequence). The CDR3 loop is CASTLGGVTEAFF. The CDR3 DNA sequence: TGTGCCAGCACCTTGGGGGGGGTAACTGAAGCTTTCTTT.

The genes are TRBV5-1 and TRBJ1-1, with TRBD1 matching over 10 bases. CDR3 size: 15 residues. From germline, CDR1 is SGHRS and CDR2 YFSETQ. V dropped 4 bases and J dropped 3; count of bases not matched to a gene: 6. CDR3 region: CASSDGQGGDTEAFF. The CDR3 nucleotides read TGCGCCAGCAGCGACGGACAGGGGGGAGACACTGAAGCTTTCTTT.

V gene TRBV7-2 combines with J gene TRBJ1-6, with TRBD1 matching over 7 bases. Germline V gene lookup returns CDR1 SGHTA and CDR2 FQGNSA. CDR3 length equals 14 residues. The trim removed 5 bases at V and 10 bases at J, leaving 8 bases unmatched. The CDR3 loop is CASSPRGNGSPLHF. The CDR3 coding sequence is TGTGCCAGCAGCCCCAGGGGGAACGGGTCACCCCTCCACTTT.

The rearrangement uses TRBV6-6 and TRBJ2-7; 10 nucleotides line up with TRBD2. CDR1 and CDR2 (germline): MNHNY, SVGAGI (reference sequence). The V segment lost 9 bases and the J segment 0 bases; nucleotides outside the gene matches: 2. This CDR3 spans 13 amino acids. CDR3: CASSSGGSYEQYF. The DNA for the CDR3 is TGTGCCAGTTCTAGCGGGGGCTCCTACGAGCAGTACTTC.

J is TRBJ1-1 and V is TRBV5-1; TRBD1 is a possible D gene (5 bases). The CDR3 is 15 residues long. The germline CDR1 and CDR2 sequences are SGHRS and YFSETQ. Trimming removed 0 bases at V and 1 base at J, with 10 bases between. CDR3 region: CASSLVLDRNTEAFF. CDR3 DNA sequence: TGCGCCAGCAGCTTGGTTCTTGACAGGAACACTGAAGCTTTCTTT. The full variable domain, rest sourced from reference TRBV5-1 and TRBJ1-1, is KAGVTQTPRYLIKTRGQQVTLSCSPISGHRSVSWYQQTPGQGLQFLFEYFSETQRNKGNFPGRFSGRQFSNSRSEMNVSTLELGDSALYLCASSLVLDRNTEAFFGQGTRLTVV.

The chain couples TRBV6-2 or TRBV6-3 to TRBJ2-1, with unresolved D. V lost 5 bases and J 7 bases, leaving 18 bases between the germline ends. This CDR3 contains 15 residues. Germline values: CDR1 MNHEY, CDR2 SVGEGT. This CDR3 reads CASSDPKWVRNEQFF. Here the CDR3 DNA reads TGTGCCAGCAGTGACCCCAAGTGGGTGAGGAATGAGCAGTTCTTC.

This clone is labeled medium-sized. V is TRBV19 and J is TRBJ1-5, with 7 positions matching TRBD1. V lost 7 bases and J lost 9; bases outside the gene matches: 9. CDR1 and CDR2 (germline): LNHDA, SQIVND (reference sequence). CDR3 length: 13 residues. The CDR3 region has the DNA TGTGCCAGTAACCCAAGGGGGCGGGGGCCCCAGCATTTT. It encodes CASNPRGRGPQHF.

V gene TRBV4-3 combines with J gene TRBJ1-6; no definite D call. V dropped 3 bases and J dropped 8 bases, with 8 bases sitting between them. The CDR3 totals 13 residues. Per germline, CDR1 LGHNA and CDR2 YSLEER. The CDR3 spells CASSQRGDSPLHF. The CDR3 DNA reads TGCGCCAGCAGCCAGCGGGGAGATTCACCCCTCCACTTT.

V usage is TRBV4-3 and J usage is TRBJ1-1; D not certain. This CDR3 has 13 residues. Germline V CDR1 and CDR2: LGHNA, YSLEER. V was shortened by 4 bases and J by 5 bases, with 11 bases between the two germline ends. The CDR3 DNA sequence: TGCGCCAGCAGCCTCGAATTCGGGACTGAAGCTTTCTTT. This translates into CASSLEFGTEAFF.

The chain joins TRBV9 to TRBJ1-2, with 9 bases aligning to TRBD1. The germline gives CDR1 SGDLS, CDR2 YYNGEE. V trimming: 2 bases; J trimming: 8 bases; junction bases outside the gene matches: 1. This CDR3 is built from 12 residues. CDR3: CASSVTGGGYTF. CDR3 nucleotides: TGTGCCAGCAGCGTCACAGGGGGCGGCTACACCTTC.

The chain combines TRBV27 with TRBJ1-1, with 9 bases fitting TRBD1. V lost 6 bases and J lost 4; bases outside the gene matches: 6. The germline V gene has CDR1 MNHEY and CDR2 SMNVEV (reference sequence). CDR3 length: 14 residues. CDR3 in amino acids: CASRSSTGGTEAFF. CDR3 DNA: TGTGCCAGCAGATCTTCGACAGGGGGCACTGAAGCTTTCTTT.

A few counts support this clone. CDR3 DNA sequence: TGTGCCAGTAGTACCCCGACAGAAAGGGTCTATGGCTACACCTTC. This translates into CASSTPTERVYGYTF. The chain uses TRBV19 and TRBJ1-2; D possibly corresponds to TRBD1 (5 bases). The CDR3 runs 15 residues. V gave up 4 bases and J gave up 4 bases, with 16 bases separating them. CDR1 is LNHDA, CDR2 SQIVND, per germline (reference sequence).

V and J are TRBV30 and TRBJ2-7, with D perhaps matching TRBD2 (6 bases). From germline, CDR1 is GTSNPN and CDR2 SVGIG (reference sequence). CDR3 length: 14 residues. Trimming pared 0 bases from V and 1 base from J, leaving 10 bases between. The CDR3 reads CAWSVTGVSYEQYF. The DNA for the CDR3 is TGTGCCTGGAGTGTGACGGGGGTATCCTACGAGCAGTACTTC.

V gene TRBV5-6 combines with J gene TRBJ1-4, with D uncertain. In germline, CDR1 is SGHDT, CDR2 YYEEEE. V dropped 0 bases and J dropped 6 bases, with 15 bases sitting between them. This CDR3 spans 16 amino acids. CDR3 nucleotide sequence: TGTGCCAGCAGCTTGGGGCAAGGAGGAGGGTATGAAAAACTGTTTTTT. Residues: CASSLGQGGGYEKLFF.

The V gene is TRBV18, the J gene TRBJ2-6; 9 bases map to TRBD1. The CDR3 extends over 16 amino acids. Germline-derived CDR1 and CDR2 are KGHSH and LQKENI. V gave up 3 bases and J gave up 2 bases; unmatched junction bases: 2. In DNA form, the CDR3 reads TGTGCCAGCTCACCTACAGGGGGCACTGGGGCCAACGTCCTGACTTTC. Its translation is CASSPTGGTGANVLTF.

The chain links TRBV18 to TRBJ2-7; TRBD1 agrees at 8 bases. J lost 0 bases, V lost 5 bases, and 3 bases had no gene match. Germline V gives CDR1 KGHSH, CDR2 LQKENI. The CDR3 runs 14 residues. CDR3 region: CASSSTGDSYEQYF. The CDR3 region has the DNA TGTGCCAGCTCATCGACAGGGGACTCCTACGAGCAGTACTTC.

CDR3 in DNA: TGTGCCAGCAGTTTATGGGAGGGGGAGCAGTACTTC. It translates to CASSLWEGEQYF. The chain is built from TRBV28 and TRBJ2-7, with D possibly TRBD2 on 6 matching bases. CDR1 and CDR2 from the germline V gene are MDHEN and SYDVKM. V was pared by 0 bases and J by 7 bases, with 7 bases between. There are 12 residues in the CDR3.

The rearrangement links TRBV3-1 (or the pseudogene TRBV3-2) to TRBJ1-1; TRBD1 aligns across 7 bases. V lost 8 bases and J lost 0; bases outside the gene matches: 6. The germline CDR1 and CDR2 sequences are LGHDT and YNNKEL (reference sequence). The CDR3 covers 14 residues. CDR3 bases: TGTGCCAGCGCTCAGACAGGGCTGAACACTGAAGCTTTCTTT. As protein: CASAQTGLNTEAFF.

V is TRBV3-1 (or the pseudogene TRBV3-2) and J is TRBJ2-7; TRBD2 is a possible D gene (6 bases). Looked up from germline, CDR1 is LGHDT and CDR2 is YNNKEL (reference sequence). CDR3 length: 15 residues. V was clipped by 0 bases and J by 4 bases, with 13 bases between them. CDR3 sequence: CASSQERGSMYEQYF. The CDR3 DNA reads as TGTGCCAGCAGCCAAGAGCGGGGAAGCATGTACGAGCAGTACTTC.

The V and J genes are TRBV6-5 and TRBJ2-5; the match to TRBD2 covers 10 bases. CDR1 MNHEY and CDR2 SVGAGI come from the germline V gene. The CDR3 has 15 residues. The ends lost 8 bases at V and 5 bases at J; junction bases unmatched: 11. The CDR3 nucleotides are TGTGCCAGCGGAAGAGTAGCGGGGGGAGCGGAGACCCAGTACTTC. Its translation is CASGRVAGGAETQYF.